This entry lists 6 T cell receptor beta chains sequenced from one sample in a study of OX40 agonist ivuxolimab in advanced cancers. Profiled with immunoSEQ multiplex PCR; TCRdb holds only in-frame clones, not every one. Seen here are tens of thousands of clones, about 83% observed once, and the top ten hold about 8.9%. The sequencing here drew on CD4+ or CD8+ T cells sorted from blood, taken in a trial of the OX40 agonist ivuxolimab. The receptors were gathered from an adult with an advanced solid tumor such as melanoma, head and neck, liver or kidney cancer.

Points on this clone: A junction end diverges from the germline sequence, so it may reflect a read error. The chain joins TRBV7-2 to TRBJ2-1, with D perhaps TRBD2 (7 bases). The CDR3 is 13 amino acids. Germline V gene data show CDR1 as SGHTA and CDR2 as FQGNSA. CDR3 residues: CASSPNGRGREIF. CDR3 DNA: TGTGCCAGCAGCCCCAATGGACGGGGGCGGGAGATCTTC.

The rearrangement joins TRBV7-9 to TRBJ2-7; TRBD2 is a possible D gene (5 bases). Germline V lookup: CDR1 SEHNR, CDR2 FQNEAQ (reference sequence). Trimming left V 5 bases short and J 3 bases short, with 11 bases between. The CDR3 is made up of 13 amino acids. In DNA, the CDR3 is TGTGCCAGCAGCGGACCACGGGACTACGAGCAGTACTTC. Its translation: CASSGPRDYEQYF.

The CDR3 bases are TGTGCCAGCAGCGTAGCTACCGGGGAGCTGTTTTTT. Translation gives CASSVATGELFF. The chain has TRBV9 and TRBJ2-2; D call uncertain. CDR3 length: 12 residues. Deletions cut 0 bases from V and 5 bases from J, with 2 bases between. Germline CDR1 and CDR2: SGDLS and YYNGEE. Full variable domain (rest looked up from reference TRBV9 and TRBJ2-2): DSGVTQTPKHLITATGQRVTLRCSPRSGDLSVYWYQQSLDQGLQFLIQYYNGEERAKGNILERFSAQQFPDLHSELNLSSLELGDSALYFCASSVATGELFFGEGSRLTVL.

This clone showed up just once. The rearrangement uses TRBV27 and TRBJ1-5; D gene uncertain. Trimming shortened V by 6 bases and J by 0 bases, and 18 bases separated the two germline ends. The CDR3 contains 17 residues. Germline loops: CDR1 MNHEY, CDR2 SMNVEV (reference sequence). CDR3 sequence (DNA): TGTGCCAGCAGACGTCGGGGTCTACAGTTTAGCAATCAGCCCCAGCATTTT. Protein: CASRRRGLQFSNQPQHF.

The rearrangement links TRBV9 to TRBJ2-2, with 8 bases lining up with TRBD1. The trim removed 3 bases at V and 7 bases at J, leaving 11 bases unmatched. Per germline, CDR1 SGDLS and CDR2 YYNGEE. CDR3 length: 16 residues. This chain's CDR3 is CASSGRGQGGGGELFF. Written as DNA, the CDR3 is TGTGCCAGCAGCGGCCGAGGACAGGGAGGAGGCGGGGAGCTGTTTTTT.

The chain recombines TRBV20-1 with TRBJ2-1; D unclear. The CDR3 is 11 amino acids. In germline, CDR1 is DFQATT, CDR2 SNEGSKA (reference sequence). V was shortened by 5 bases and J by 6 bases, with 8 bases between the two germline ends. CDR3 sequence reads: CSAELTNEQFF. CDR3 DNA: TGCAGTGCTGAACTTACCAATGAGCAGTTCTTC.